These 8 T cell receptor beta chains share one sample of origin, sequenced in a study of CD8 T cells in ankylosing spondylitis. Via MiXCR, TCRdb re-called the 5' RACE reads, giving one row per CDR3 protein. Of 250,000 or so distinct CDR3 sequences in the sample, more than 20% were seen once. Sequenced sample: blood, either unsorted or a sorted T cell fraction (not recorded which). The source is a male donor with ankylosing spondylitis or in good health (not recorded which).

The sample holds a few counts of this clonotype. The chain links TRBV10-3 to TRBJ2-3; D gene uncertain. The germline V and J ends were trimmed by 3 bases and 1 base, with 5 bases remaining between them. The germline V gene has CDR1 ENHRY and CDR2 SYGVKD. This CDR3 contains 13 residues. CDR3 bases: TGTGCCATCAGTGAACACGGCACAGATACGCAGTATTTT. It translates to CAISEHGTDTQYF.

This clonotype came up many times. This chain connects TRBV29-1 to TRBJ2-5; 11 bases fit TRBD1. Germline lookup yields CDR1 SQVTM and CDR2 ANQGSEA. Unmatched junction bases numbered 5, after V lost 6 bases and J lost 5 bases. The CDR3 contains 13 residues. The CDR3 loop reads CSVGQGAGETQYF. The CDR3 DNA sequence: TGCAGCGTAGGACAGGGGGCTGGGGAGACCCAGTACTTC.

This clonotype was found many times. The rearrangement joins TRBV6-5 to TRBJ1-2, with D maybe TRBD1 (5 bases). The germline gives CDR1 MNHEY, CDR2 SVGAGI. CDR3 length: 13 residues. V shed 10 bases and J shed 5 bases, with 17 bases lying between them. This chain's CDR3 is CATSPGPAYGYTF. CDR3 nucleotides: TGTGCCACGTCCCCAGGGCCTGCGTATGGCTACACCTTC.

This clonotype showed up just a few times. V gene TRBV20-1 combines with J gene TRBJ2-7, with TRBD1 as a possible D gene (6 bases). V dropped 5 bases and J dropped 3 bases, with 14 bases sitting between them. CDR1 is DFQATT and CDR2 is SNEGSKA in the germline V gene (reference sequence). This CDR3 is built from 13 residues. The CDR3 here is CSAFPGHDYEQYF. The CDR3 DNA reads TGCAGTGCTTTTCCGGGACACGACTACGAGCAGTACTTC.

The CDR3 protein is CASTFGGPGQETQYF. As DNA, the CDR3 is TGTGCCAGCACCTTTGGGGGCCCGGGGCAAGAGACCCAGTACTTC. The V and J genes are TRBV6-1 and TRBJ2-5; D might be TRBD1 (6 bases). Trimming left V 7 bases short and J 2 bases short, with 17 bases between. The CDR3 length is 15 residues. Germline V gene data show CDR1 as MNHNS and CDR2 as SASEGT.

This clonotype was observed at least ten times. V and J are TRBV20-1 and TRBJ2-1; 13 positions match TRBD2. Germline-derived CDR1 and CDR2 are DFQATT and SNEGSKA (reference sequence). The trim removed 3 bases at V and 4 bases at J, leaving 3 bases unmatched. The length of the CDR3 is 15 residues. DNA of the CDR3: TGCAGTGCTAGGACGGGACTAGCGGGGTACAATGAGCAGTTCTTC. The encoded protein is CSARTGLAGYNEQFF.

This clonotype has a handful of counts. V and J are TRBV29-1 and TRBJ1-5; D possibly corresponds to TRBD1 (6 bases). Germline loops: CDR1 SQVTM, CDR2 ANQGSEA. Between the trimmed V and J ends, which lost 3 bases and 7 bases, there was a span of 13 bases. This CDR3 comprises 13 residues. The CDR3 coding sequence is TGCAGCGTTGACCGGGGGCCCGGACAGCCCCAGCATTTT. The encoded protein is CSVDRGPGQPQHF.

This clonotype was seen a few times. The chain carries TRBV10-3 and TRBJ2-5; TRBD1 matches at 7 bases. The J segment lost 4 bases and the V segment lost 6 bases, leaving 5 bases of the junction unmatched. Germline V gene data show CDR1 as ENHRY and CDR2 as SYGVKD. The CDR3 extends over 13 amino acids. The CDR3 DNA reads TGTGCCATCAGACGGGACAGAAGAGAGACCCAGTACTTC. Amino acids: CAIRRDRRETQYF.